A selection of T cell receptor beta chains follows, all from one sample in a study of cytomegalovirus exposure and HLA in healthy donors. The table came from immunoSEQ multiplex PCR; TCRdb's copy has only in-frame clones and leaves some out. The sample contains under 250,000 clones, less than 90% of which appear only once. The sample comprised PBMCs. The receptors here all came from a man younger than 35 in good health and CMV-seropositive. The CDR3 runs from the conserved cysteine through the conserved F or W. D genes are given only for firm matches. Rows give clone size only sometimes, using once, few, many, or a class for an expanded clone.

>TRBJ2-1|TRBV28|.|.
TGTGCCAGCACCCCGGGATTCTCCTACAATGAGCAGTTCTTC
CASTPGFSYNEQFF
>TRBJ1-2|TRBV19|.|TRBD1
TGTGCCAGTAGTACCCACCCCGACAGGGGTTATGGCTACACCTTC
CASSTHPDRGYGYTF
>TRBJ2-6|TRBV5-6|.|TRBD1
TGTGCCAGCAGCACCGTCCCGGGACAGGGTTCGGGGGCCAACGTCCTGACTTTC
CASSTVPGQGSGANVLTF
>TRBJ2-2|TRBV19|few|.
TGTGCCAGTAGTACCCACTCGGGGGCCCACGGGGAGCTGTTTTTT
CASSTHSGAHGELFF
>TRBJ1-4|TRBV7-9|.|.
TGTGCCAGCAGCTCCGCACAGATTAATGAAAAACTGTTTTTT
CASSSAQINEKLFF
>TRBJ2-2|TRBV6-1|.|.
TGTGCCAGCAGGGACGGGGCCGGGGAGCTGTTTTTT
CASRDGAGELFF
>TRBJ2-2|TRBV27|.|.
TGTGCCAGCAGTTTCGGGGGATTAGGAAGCACCGGGGAGCTGTTTTTT
CASSFGGLGSTGELFF
>TRBJ1-1|TRBV6-5|.|TRBD1
TGTGCCAGCGAGAGACAGGGCCTTCGCACTGAAGCTTTCTTT
CASERQGLRTEAFF
>TRBJ1-2|TRBV7-9|.|.
TGTGCCAGCAGCTTAGGCGTGGGGGAGAGCGGTGGCTACACCTTC
CASSLGVGESGGYTF
>TRBJ1-1|TRBV5-1|.|.
TGCGCCAGCACGGTTTCTGGGGCCCGGGAAGCTTTCTTT
CASTVSGAREAFF
>TRBJ1-1|TRBV2|.|.
TGTGCCAGCAGTGTGGTGAAGCCGAACACTGAAGCTTTCTTT
CASSVVKPNTEAFF
>TRBJ1-3|TRBV7-6|.|.
TGTGCCAGCAGCTTAGTAGGGTTATCTGGAAACACCATATATTTT
CASSLVGLSGNTIYF
>TRBJ2-5|TRBV2|.|.
TGTGCCAGCGGTTTGGAGGAAGAGACCCAGTACTTC
CASGLEEETQYF
>TRBJ1-5|TRBV27|.|.
TGTGCCAGCAGGGGGCTCTCCCTTAGCAATCAGCCCCAGCATTTT
CASRGLSLSNQPQHF
>TRBJ2-2|TRBV29-1|.|.
TGCAGCGTTGATCTTCAGGGTGACACCGGGGAGCTGTTTTTT
CSVDLQGDTGELFF
>TRBJ2-7|TRBV2|once|TRBD2
TGTGCCACCTCCCTCCACCTAGCGGGAGACCCCGAGCAGTACTTC
CATSLHLAGDPEQYF
>TRBJ2-5|TRBV11-2|.|.
TGTGCCAGCAGCTTTGTTGGGGAGACCCAGTACTTC
CASSFVGETQYF
>TRBJ1-1|TRBV4-1|.|.
TGCGCCAGCAGCCGGGCAGGCGACACTGAAGCTTTCTTT
CASSRAGDTEAFF
>TRBJ2-3|TRBV15|.|TRBD2
TGTGCCACCAGCAGCGGACGGCTACTAGCGGGAGAGCCAGATACGCAGTATTTT
CATSSGRLLAGEPDTQYF
>TRBJ2-3|TRBV7-6|.|.
TGTGCCAGCAGCCGCCTTCAGCGGGCCACAGATACGCAGTATTTT
CASSRLQRATDTQYF
>TRBJ1-4|TRBV6-5|.|.
TGTGCCAGCACCACCGGGGGGCTATCTAATGAAAAACTGTTTTTT
CASTTGGLSNEKLFF
>TRBJ2-1|TRBV19|.|TRBD2
TGTGCCAGTAGTATTTCCACCGGGACTAGCGGGAGTTATGAGCAGTTCTTC
CASSISTGTSGSYEQFF
>TRBJ1-5|TRBV27|.|.
TGTGCCAGCAGTCCTAGAAGGGGAAGACAGCCCCAGCATTTT
CASSPRRGRQPQHF
>TRBJ2-1|TRBV25-1|.|TRBD2
TGTGCCAGCAGTCTTACTAGCGGGGCCCCGCATGAGCAGTTCTTC
CASSLTSGAPHEQFF
>TRBJ1-2|TRBV5-4|once|TRBD1
TGTGCCAGCAGCTTGGCCGACAGGGCCTACTATGGCTACACCTTC
CASSLADRAYYGYTF
>TRBJ2-1|TRBV5-1|.|TRBD2
TGCGCCACCAGGACTAGCGGGCAGTACAATGAGCAGTTCTTC
CATRTSGQYNEQFF
>TRBJ2-3|TRBV5-1|.|.
TGCGCCAGCAGCTGGACGAAAGTGGGGGTGGGCACAGATACGCAGTATTTT
CASSWTKVGVGTDTQYF
>TRBJ2-1|TRBV30|.|TRBD2
TGTGCCTGGAGTCTACTATCTAGCGGGCCTTACAATGAGCAGTTCTTC
CAWSLLSSGPYNEQFF
>TRBJ2-4|TRBV5-4|.|TRBD1
TGTGCCAGCAGCTGGGGACAGGGGGCGGCAAACATTCAGTACTTC
CASSWGQGAANIQYF
>TRBJ2-1|TRBV14|.|.
TGTGCCAGCAGCCCCCGCGTGGGAAGCAATGAGCAGTTCTTC
CASSPRVGSNEQFF
>TRBJ2-1|TRBV6-6|.|.
TGTGCCAGCGGCCCCTTGATAGGGGGTTTGAATGAGCAGTTCTTC
CASGPLIGGLNEQFF
>TRBJ2-3|TRBV5-1|.|TRBD2
TGCGCCAGCAGCGGAAGACTAGCGGGGGTATCAGATACGCAGTATTTT
CASSGRLAGVSDTQYF
>TRBJ1-3|TRBV28|.|TRBD1
TGTGCCAGCAGCCCAGGGGGCTTTACTGGAAACACCATATATTTT
CASSPGGFTGNTIYF
>TRBJ1-1|TRBV27|.|.
TGTGCCAGCAGGCAGTGGGTGAACACTGAAGCTTTCTTT
CASRQWVNTEAFF
>TRBJ2-7|TRBV4-1|.|.
TGCGCCAGCAGCCCAAGTCAGGCAAACTACGAGCAGTACTTC
CASSPSQANYEQYF
>TRBJ2-7|TRBV19|few|TRBD1
TGTGCCAGTAGTACGGGGAGTGACAGGGCCTACGAGCAGTACTTC
CASSTGSDRAYEQYF
>TRBJ2-5|TRBV11-3|.|.
TGTGCCAGCAAGGGCAGACAAGAGACCCAGTACTTC
CASKGRQETQYF
>TRBJ1-1|TRBV2|.|.
TGTGCCAGCAGTGAAGAGACAGGCACTGAAGCTTTCTTT
CASSEETGTEAFF
>TRBJ2-2|TRBV19|.|TRBD2
TGTGCCAGTAGTGCTAAACTAGCGGGAGTCGGGGAGCTGTTTTTT
CASSAKLAGVGELFF
>TRBJ1-1|TRBV6-6|.|.
TGTGCCAGCAGTTACCAGGGTAACACTGAAGCTTTCTTT
CASSYQGNTEAFF
>TRBJ2-1|TRBV28|.|TRBD2
TGTGCCAGCAGTCCGACCCTCGTCGCGGGAGTAGGGGAGAATGAGCAGTTCTTC
CASSPTLVAGVGENEQFF
>TRBJ2-7|TRBV10-1|.|TRBD1
TGCGCCAGCAGTCCGGGACAGGGCGTCGAGCAGTACTTC
CASSPGQGVEQYF
>TRBJ1-1|TRBV5-6|.|.
TGTGCCAGCAGCTTGGCCCGAAACACTGAAGCTTTCTTT
CASSLARNTEAFF
>TRBJ2-7|TRBV5-1|once|.
TGCGCCAGCAGCCTCGGAGGGCCTCTGCGCGAGCAGTACTTC
CASSLGGPLREQYF
>TRBJ2-2|TRBV11-2|.|TRBD2
TGTGCCAGCAGCTTAGGCCGACTAGCGGGTGCCGGGGAGCTGTTTTTT
CASSLGRLAGAGELFF
>TRBJ2-7|TRBV5-1|.|.
TGCGCCAGCAGCTTCTCGACAGGTTACGAGCAGTACTTC
CASSFSTGYEQYF
>TRBJ2-7|TRBV19|.|TRBD2
TGTGCCAGTAGCCACGCCCCTAGCGGGAGTTCCTACGAGCAGTACTTC
CASSHAPSGSSYEQYF
>TRBJ2-5|TRBV5-1|.|.
TGCGCCAGCTTGTCTGGTTTGGGGACCCAGTACTTC
CASLSGLGTQYF
>TRBJ1-4|TRBV6-1|.|.
TGTGCCACCATACGATGGACAAGGAATGAAAAACTGTTTTTT
CATIRWTRNEKLFF
>TRBJ2-7|TRBV28|.|.
TGTGCCAGCAGTATAGGACAAGCCTACGAGCAGTACTTC
CASSIGQAYEQYF
>TRBJ1-2|TRBV6-1|few|.
TGTGCCAGCAGTCGACCTAAACAGGGATCCTATGGCTACACCTTC
CASSRPKQGSYGYTF
>TRBJ2-3|TRBV7-3|.|TRBD2
TGTGCCAGCAGCCCCGGACTAGGCACAGATACGCAGTATTTT
CASSPGLGTDTQYF
>TRBJ1-2|TRBV4-1|few|.
TGCGCCAGCAGCCGAGATGGGGACGGCTATGGCTACACCTTC
CASSRDGDGYGYTF
>TRBJ1-1|TRBV2|once|.
TGTGCCAGCAGTGTCCACAAGGGGAACACTGAAGCTTTCTTT
CASSVHKGNTEAFF